This T cell receptor (beta chain) is drawn from a study of OX40 agonist ivuxolimab in advanced cancers. Study overall: Allowance was made for prior anti-PD-1, anti-PD-L1 or anti-CTLA-4 therapy, and about 40% had some. Study results and caveats: Relative to CD4+ cells, CD8+ T cells on average had more expanded clones.

V lost 5 bases, J lost 0 bases, and 15 bases stayed unmatched. The CDR3 is 19 amino acids. Germline lookup yields CDR1 SGHVS and CDR2 FQNEAQ. Turning to this clone: The antigen is unknown.

Some clones are missing from TCRdb's copy, which holds only in-frame ones; the method was immunoSEQ multiplex PCR. The profile shows tens of thousands of clones, over 65% of them singletons. This clonotype originated in an adult with an advanced solid tumor such as melanoma, head and neck, liver or kidney cancer. The material sequenced was CD4+ or CD8+ T cells sorted from blood, taken in a trial of the OX40 agonist ivuxolimab. The chain couples TRBV7-8 to TRBJ2-1; TRBD2 agrees at 8 bases. CDR3 DNA: TGTGCCAGCAGCGGTAGTAGGAGGACCGGGACTAGCTCCTACAATGAGCAGTTCTTC. This gives the protein CASSGSRRTGTSSYNEQFF.